The source of this T cell receptor (beta chain) is a study of T cell repertoires in cytomegalovirus infection. Study background: A matching HLA type, together with CMV infection, was signaled by public TCR beta signatures.

TCRdb reprocessed the reads with MiXCR, giving one entry per CDR3 protein. The sample consists of roughly 200,000 distinct CDR3 sequences, 15% to 20% of them appearing once. Germline CDR1 reads SGHDT; CDR2 reads YYEEEE. This CDR3 comprises 14 residues. The V end lost 4 bases, the J end lost 7 bases, and 15 bases lay between the germline ends. To note about this clonotype: The antigen is unknown.

Overall study results and limits: Totalled public TCR beta family frequency picked out people who carried CMV plus the relevant HLA. In two of eight donors, the top clonotype was HLA-C-restricted CMV-specific.

Sequenced input: CD8+ T cells from PBMCs. V usage is TRBV5-6 and J usage is TRBJ2-4; a weak D match, TRBD1 (8 bases). This TCR came from a human donor in good health (CMV status not recorded). Some clones in this sample may be carry-over from other donors' samples. Here the CDR3 reads CASSQGGTGNIQYF. The CDR3 DNA reads TGTGCCAGCAGCCAGGGGGGGACAGGTAACATTCAGTACTTC.